This TCR beta chain is drawn from a study of regulatory T cells in long-lasting Graves disease. General observations from the study: Study of thyroid tissue was not done, with only peripheral blood studied. Accuracy could have been hurt by small sample size. Newly diagnosed disease favored TRBV20-1 and TRBJ2-1 over persistent disease.

In this sample, this clonotype turned up many times. Its antigen is currently unknown. The time point here: persistent/refractory GD, antithyroid drugs over 5 years with positive TRAb. The TCR library was prepared using RNA isolated from PBMCs. Library construction for TCR beta used iRepertoire HTBI primers and Arm-PCR of CDR3 regions. TCRdb reprocessed the multiplex PCR reads with MiXCR, giving one entry per CDR3 protein. Here the sample spans fewer than 450,000 distinct CDR3 sequences, roughly 20% being singletons. Trimming took 8 bases from V and 4 from J, leaving 20 bases between them. There are 15 residues in the CDR3. In germline, CDR1 is ENHRY, CDR2 SYGVKD.

The rearrangement joins TRBV10-3 to TRBJ1-1; possible D gene TRBD1, 6 bases. The sequence was collected from a female donor with Graves disease. This sample comprised peripheral blood mononuclear cells (PBMCs), obtained when the disease was refractory, from a patient treated with antithyroid drugs. The CDR3 loop is CAIGAATGPTTEAFF. The CDR3, as DNA: TGTGCCATCGGAGCGGCTACAGGGCCCACCACTGAAGCTTTCTTT.